Each of the 2 T cell receptor beta chains below was sequenced from the same sample in a study of shared clonotypes between healthy human individuals. Method: immunoSEQ multiplex PCR; TCRdb's copy keeps in-frame clones and lacks some. This sample yields under 2,500,000 clones, of which around 95% are seen a single time; around 0.13% belongs to the top ten. Material for sequencing was naive CD4+ T cells sorted from blood. This sample's subset: CD45RA+ positively selected. These receptors were obtained from a man between 18 and 35 years old in good health.

The chain couples TRBV5-6 to TRBJ1-4; D is perhaps TRBD1 (6 bases). V lost 0 bases and J 6 bases, leaving 6 bases between the germline ends. Per the germline V gene, CDR1 is SGHDT and CDR2 is YYEEEE. This CDR3 has 13 residues. The CDR3 protein is CASSLDRDEKLFF. CDR3 bases: TGTGCCAGCAGCTTGGACAGGGATGAAAAACTGTTTTTT.

The sample holds one count of this clone. The chain couples TRBV5-6 to TRBJ1-5; no clear D gene. The CDR3 is made up of 13 amino acids. Per the germline V gene, CDR1 is SGHDT and CDR2 is YYEEEE. Trimming removed 0 bases from V and 10 bases from J, with 11 bases in between. The CDR3 loop is CASSLAGGDPQHF. CDR3 sequence (DNA): TGTGCCAGCAGCTTGGCCGGTGGAGATCCCCAGCATTTT.